This T cell receptor beta chain was recovered during a study of cytomegalovirus exposure and HLA in healthy donors (TCRdb year 2017). Looking at the study overall: An earlier analysis of about 530 of the donors reported 276 Gb of sequence data and around 110 million unique TCR beta sequences obtained from 180 million or so T cells. Among 300 to 500 genotyped donors of the cohort, an average of approximately 200,000 unique TCR beta nucleotide sequences was sequenced per donor, of which approximately 18% were non-productive. In a later genetic analysis, genome-wide SNP genotypes for 398 of the 666 donors were used, and that subset was treated as a discovery cohort. Four to six DR-DQ haplotypes were handled as single units for association and clustering because linkage in the cohort was strong. The number of donors typed differed by locus, with 629-630 for A, B, C, DRB1 and DQB1, approximately 500 for DQA1, under 610 for DPA1, and 400 to 490 for DPB1. An earlier analysis of 587 of the donors used high-throughput TCR beta sequencing to judge whether each TCR beta V gene segment behaved as functional or pseudogenic. Using immunosequencing, the study profiled T cell repertoires from approximately 700 subjects and related those repertoires to cytomegalovirus serostatus. An early release covering more than 500 HLA-typed donors comprised about 300 gigabases of sequencing data and approximately 80 million unique TCR sequences. In the later analysis, no new phenotypic data were used to find candidate immune exposures; instead, reliance was placed on TCR beta sequences and their occurrence across donors. Donor age, sex, ethnicity and CMV serostatus were compiled alongside the repertoire data. The genetic ancestry cluster associated with self-reported Caucasian donors included roughly four fifths of the 300 to 450 genotyped donors. The study combined high-throughput TCR immunosequencing, statistical association of individual TCRs with disease status, and machine learning to predict cytomegalovirus infection status. In a later analysis, previously published TCR beta repertoires from fewer than 750 donors were re-analyzed and high-resolution HLA genotyping was added so that TCR occurrence patterns could be studied. Every discovery cohort repertoire had been produced on one sequencing platform. Both class I and class II loci were covered by HLA typing, at four-digit resolution. Besides the first cohort of around 670 subjects, a separate validation cohort made up of over a hundred different subjects was used. The aim of the study was to test whether cataloging public T cell receptors could identify signatures of past pathogen exposure.

The library was built by means of the immunoSEQ multiplex PCR assay. A mixture of 60 forward primers for TCR Vbeta segments and 13 reverse primers for TCR Jbeta segments was used in the multiplex PCR. Amplification of the CDR3 region of rearranged TCR beta genes was performed with a multiplex PCR assay on genomic DNA. The amplified TCR beta libraries were sequenced on the Illumina HiSeq System as 87-base-pair reads. Turning to the authors' computational methods: A later analysis counted approximately 76 million unique TCR beta chains across the approximately 700 repertoires, and around 9.9 million of these chains were shared by at least two donors. Raw reads were error-corrected and collapsed into unique sequences by a nearest-neighbor algorithm in which closely related sequences were merged to remove PCR and sequencing errors. To assign V, D and J gene segments, CDR3 sequences were aligned to IMGT reference sequences. Each retained sequence needed at least a six-nucleotide match to both a V gene segment and a J gene segment. A rearrangement was called productive if the CDR3 had no stop codons and remained in frame with V and J, and every other rearrangement was called non-productive. CDR3 was defined according to IMGT convention as the region running from the second conserved V-encoded cysteine to the conserved J-encoded phenylalanine. In an earlier analysis of around 570 of the donors, sequences lacking an unambiguous match to a single V gene segment were excluded. In an earlier analysis of around 590 of the donors, a V segment was called functional when productive rearrangements were above 56.7%, and segregating when the standard deviation between donors exceeded 5%. A statistical classification framework was built for diagnosing cytomegalovirus status from the catalog of TCR beta chain sequences. A later analysis assigned V and J genes by comparing TCR nucleotide sequences with IMGT/GENE-DB human TR gene sequences. The TCRdist pipeline was used in a later analysis to assign CDR3 sequences and most-parsimonious VDJ recombination scenarios. In a later analysis, every TCR beta chain was defined by the combination of its CDR3 amino acid sequence and its V-gene family, and reads without a unique V-gene family were dropped. A later analysis removed 550 to 700 highly shared, low-generation-probability nucleotide sequences to deal with suspected cross-contamination and a sequencing artifact. A later analysis calculated a clonal expansion index for each public chain from normalized within-repertoire ranks of inferred template counts. Generation probabilities in a later analysis came from a VDJ recombination model fitted to out-of-frame rearrangements, and those results were checked against IGoR. A later analysis scored TCR-TCR, TCR-HLA and TCR-CMV co-occurrence with hypergeometric tests, applying a repertoire-size bias correction to TCR pairs. In a later analysis, false discovery rates were estimated by permuting HLA or CMV assignments 20 times. In a later analysis, co-occurring TCRs were grouped using DBSCAN, and TCRdist sequence similarity was added for clustering within HLA-allele-positive subsets. Repertoires with fewer than 30,000 or more than 120,000 public chains were left out of co-occurrence clustering, as were five repertoires with anomalous nucleotide sharing. TCRdb obtained this table from immuneACCESS and retained in-frame rearrangements with V and J assigned. These tables miss some clones; where compared with another copy, unresolved V genes account for less than half of the shortfall, and the remainder is unexplained. V and J calls and clone size are as listed in that table; D and trimming were resolved from the DNA. This sample's table has entries for 130,000 to 150,000 clones. The ten top clones hold 2% to 3% of the sample.

The CDR3 holds 12 amino acids from the cysteine to the phenylalanine. Left in the record is the CDR3 DNA by itself, 36 bases read in frame from the first base. Via the germline V gene, CDR1 is SGHDN and CDR2 FVKESK. V and J are truncated by 0 bases and 7 bases respectively, leaving an intervening sequence of 6 bases. In total, 666 healthy bone marrow donors made up the cohort. All cohort members were sampled while nominally healthy, although unrecorded immune exposures were likely present. The donor was CMV seronegative and was included in the group of a few hundred seronegative cohort members. A peripheral blood sample was provided by each donor, and peripheral blood mononuclear cells were used for TCR beta sequencing. The Qiagen DNeasy Blood Extraction Kit was used to extract genomic DNA from the blood cell samples. Concerning this clone itself: Its antigen remains unidentified.

Results and caveats for the whole study, not just this receptor: The study listed 150 to 200 TCR beta chains as associated with cytomegalovirus. According to a later analysis, parvovirus B19, influenza, CMV and Epstein-Barr virus appeared linked to several top co-occurrence clusters. It was suggested by the authors that the approach could potentially be generalized to other disease states and immunological phenotypes. An association between a missense DCLRE1C variant and V-gene and J-gene trimming of TCR beta chains was found in a later genetic analysis and replicated in an independent cohort. Because HLA typing was unavailable for some donors at each locus, only the typed subset was used in association tests. Cytomegalovirus status was reported to be diagnosed by the classifier with high specificity and sensitivity in both the original and validation cohorts. Roughly uniform sequencing depth across donors was assumed in presence/absence analyses, although this assumption may not hold. Compared with the approximately 600-donor mean, donors in an Asian-associated ancestry cluster had fewer N-insertions in productive TCRs, according to a later genetic analysis. A cluster of highly shared sequence variants was judged likely to represent a technical artifact of the sequencing pipeline. Strong co-occurrence of HLA alleles, especially DR and DQ, made assigning TCR associations to individual alleles difficult. A further reported finding was that TCR beta sequences accurately predicted the HLA-A and HLA-B alleles for most subjects in the first cohort. Correlated functional status among segregating V segments might reflect linkage disequilibrium, but an unknown experimental factor could not be ruled out. A later analysis found that TCR association rates varied across HLA loci, with DRB1 alleles showing the most associated TCRs and HLA-C alleles the fewest. For the cohort, immune exposure information was limited to CMV serostatus. In this cohort, only TCR beta chains were sequenced, and detectable features were limited by the absence of alpha or paired-chain data. In a later analysis, most CMV-associated TCR beta chains were found to appear HLA-restricted, with HLA associations seemingly driven largely by CMV exposure. In a later analysis, around 17,000 TCR beta sequences were associated with specific HLA alleles at a false discovery rate of 0.05. Because counts were too low, around 17 rarely observed V segments, including chromosome 9 orphons, were left out of the earlier analysis of 587 of the donors. Three of the identified cytomegalovirus-associated TCR beta chains were confirmed in vitro to be specific for cytomegalovirus antigens. In an earlier analysis of approximately 590 of the donors, most TCR beta V segments were observed in productive rearrangements about 87% or about 30% of the time, broadly matching IMGT annotations. Compared with equally common non-associated chains, HLA-associated TCR beta chains in a later analysis were more clonally expanded and had lower generation probabilities. Some IMGT-functional V segments, including TRBV6-2 and TRBV6-3, could not be distinguished by the 87-base-pair reads and were therefore excluded. Across donors, most TCR sequences were observed very rarely, whereas some public TCRs were present in many individuals.

This TCR derives from a man aged 40-49 years in good health and CMV-seronegative. The sequencing input was PBMCs. Recombination connected TRBV14 to TRBJ1-1; confidence is insufficient to name the D gene. The CDR3 region reads CASSQETFEAFF. The DNA is TGTGCCAGCAGCCAAGAGACTTTTGAAGCTTTCTTT.